This paragraph covers one T cell receptor beta chain sequence. Its target antigen remains unknown. Per-base qualities were not stored, and no clone one base away is much larger. The sample is drawn from a study of cytomegalovirus exposure and HLA in healthy donors (dated by TCRdb to about 2017). Concerning the study at large: An earlier analysis of roughly 570 of the donors reported 276 Gb of sequence data and 117 million unique TCR beta sequences obtained from about 200 million T cells. Around 320 gigabases of sequencing data and 78 million or so unique TCR sequences were included in an early release covering roughly 600 HLA-typed donors. Among the approximately 400 genotyped donors, roughly 80% belonged to the genetic ancestry cluster associated with self-reported Caucasian donors. The aim of the study was to test whether cataloging public T cell receptors could identify signatures of past pathogen exposure. The study used immunosequencing to profile the T cell repertoires of hundreds of subjects and linked those repertoires to cytomegalovirus serostatus. Besides the first cohort of approximately 710 subjects, a separate validation cohort made up of around 120 different subjects was used. High-throughput TCR immunosequencing, statistical association of individual TCRs with disease status, and machine learning were combined to predict cytomegalovirus infection status. In a later analysis, previously published TCR beta repertoires from roughly 710 donors were re-analyzed and high-resolution HLA genotyping was added so that TCR occurrence patterns could be studied. In the later analysis, no new phenotypic data were used to find candidate immune exposures; instead, reliance was placed on TCR beta sequences and their occurrence across donors. To decide whether each TCR beta V gene segment behaved as functional or pseudogenic, an earlier analysis of some 570 of the donors relied on high-throughput TCR beta sequencing. Donor age, sex, ethnicity and CMV serostatus were compiled alongside the repertoire data. A later genetic analysis took genome-wide SNP genotypes for about 55% of the roughly 670 donors and used that subset as a discovery cohort. Every discovery cohort repertoire had been produced on one sequencing platform. HLA typing covered class I and class II loci at four-digit resolution. Typing coverage differed by locus: A, B, C, DRB1 and DQB1 were typed in about 620-640 donors, DQA1 in about 500, DPA1 in 600 to 610, and DPB1 in around 440. A handful of DR-DQ haplotypes were handled as single units for association and clustering because linkage in the cohort was strong. On average, roughly 250,000 unique TCR beta nucleotide sequences were sequenced per donor among some 430 genotyped donors of the cohort, with about 17% of those sequences being non-productive.

Library preparation used the immunoSEQ multiplex PCR assay. For the multiplex PCR, a mixture combining 60 forward primers for TCR Vbeta segments and 13 reverse primers for TCR Jbeta segments was used. A multiplex PCR assay on genomic DNA amplified the CDR3 region of rearranged TCR beta genes. The amplified TCR beta libraries were sequenced on the Illumina HiSeq System as 87-base-pair reads. The source study handled its data this way. A later analysis tallied around 87 million unique TCR beta chains across the 666 repertoires, and some 10 million of those chains were shared by two or more donors. Raw reads were error-corrected and collapsed into unique sequences with a nearest-neighbor algorithm that merged closely related sequences to remove PCR and sequencing errors. Alignment of CDR3 sequences to IMGT reference sequences was used to assign V, D and J gene segments. For a sequence to be retained, a match of at least six nucleotides was required to both a V gene segment and a J gene segment. A rearrangement was called productive if the CDR3 had no stop codons and remained in frame with V and J, and every other rearrangement was called non-productive. CDR3 was defined according to IMGT convention as the region running from the second conserved V-encoded cysteine to the conserved J-encoded phenylalanine. The earlier analysis of 500 to 650 of the donors excluded any sequence lacking an unambiguous match to a single V gene segment. An earlier analysis of about 600 of the donors called V segments functional above 56.7% productive rearrangements and segregating when the between-donor standard deviation exceeded 5%. To diagnose cytomegalovirus status from the catalog of TCR beta chain sequences, a statistical classification framework was built. In a later analysis, V and J genes were assigned by comparing TCR nucleotide sequences against IMGT/GENE-DB human TR gene sequences. In a later analysis, CDR3 sequences and most-parsimonious VDJ recombination scenarios were assigned using the TCRdist pipeline. In a later analysis, each TCR beta chain was defined by its CDR3 amino acid sequence together with its V-gene family, and reads without a unique V-gene family were excluded. As a way to deal with suspected cross-contamination and a sequencing artifact, a later analysis dropped 450 to 700 nucleotide sequences that were highly shared and had low generation probability. In a later analysis, a clonal expansion index for each public chain was calculated from normalized within-repertoire ranks of inferred template counts. In a later analysis, generation probabilities were computed using a VDJ recombination model fitted to out-of-frame rearrangements, and the results were checked against IGoR. In a later analysis, hypergeometric tests were used to score TCR-TCR, TCR-HLA and TCR-CMV co-occurrence, with a repertoire-size bias correction applied to TCR pairs. False discovery rates were estimated in a later analysis by permuting HLA or CMV assignments 20 times. In a later analysis, co-occurring TCRs were grouped with DBSCAN, and TCRdist sequence similarity was added when clustering was performed within HLA-allele-positive subsets. For co-occurrence clustering, repertoires with fewer than 30,000 or more than 120,000 public chains were excluded, along with roughly 5 repertoires with anomalous nucleotide sharing. Not all clones reach the TCRdb copy of this immuneACCESS table, which keeps in-frame sequences only. Checked studies attribute under half of the gap to unresolved V genes and leave the rest unexplained. V and J calls and clone size are those listed in that table; D and trimming were worked out from the DNA. Here the sample has more than 150,000 clones; roughly 80% occur a single time. The ten largest clonotypes hold around 1.4% of the sample.

Study-level results and caveats: A further reported finding was that TCR beta sequences accurately predicted the HLA-A and HLA-B alleles for most subjects in the first cohort. According to a later analysis, most CMV-associated TCR beta chains appeared to be HLA-restricted, and the HLA associations seemed to be driven largely by CMV exposure. CMV serostatus was the only immune exposure information available for the cohort. Linkage disequilibrium might explain the correlated functional status among segregating V segments, but an unknown experimental factor could not be excluded. A later analysis found that TCR association rates varied across HLA loci, with DRB1 alleles showing the most associated TCRs and HLA-C alleles the fewest. Compared with equally common non-associated chains, HLA-associated TCR beta chains in a later analysis were more clonally expanded and had lower generation probabilities. In an earlier analysis of about 540 of the donors, most TCR beta V segments were observed in productive rearrangements about 87% or about 30% of the time, broadly matching IMGT annotations. A total of 164 TCR beta chains were listed by the study as associated with cytomegalovirus. Across donors, most TCR sequences were observed very rarely, whereas some public TCRs were present in many individuals. According to a later genetic analysis, donors in an Asian-associated ancestry cluster had fewer N-insertions in productive TCRs than the approximately 670-donor mean. The sequencing pipeline was judged likely to have produced a cluster of highly shared sequence variants as a technical artifact. The classifier was reported to diagnose cytomegalovirus status with high specificity and sensitivity in both the original cohort and the validation cohort. When HLA alleles, especially DR and DQ, strongly co-occurred, attributing TCR associations to individual alleles was difficult. This cohort had only TCR beta chains sequenced, and the lack of alpha or paired-chain data limited which features could be detected. Because counts were too low, roughly 16 rarely observed V segments, including chromosome 9 orphons, were left out of the earlier analysis of some 640 of the donors. In a later analysis, several top co-occurrence clusters were reported to appear linked to parvovirus B19, influenza, CMV and Epstein-Barr virus. In a later analysis, some 17,000 TCR beta sequences were associated with specific HLA alleles at a false discovery rate of 0.05. Because HLA typing was missing for some donors at each locus, association tests included only the typed subset. Roughly uniform sequencing depth across donors was assumed in presence/absence analyses, although this assumption may not hold. An association between a missense DCLRE1C variant and V-gene and J-gene trimming of TCR beta chains was found in a later genetic analysis and replicated in an independent cohort. In vitro tests confirmed that a few of the cytomegalovirus-associated TCR beta chains recognize cytomegalovirus antigens. The authors suggested that the approach could potentially be extended to other disease states and immunological phenotypes.

In total, roughly 670 healthy bone marrow donors made up the cohort. Cohort members were all nominally healthy when sampled, although unrecorded immune exposures were likely present. The donor tested CMV seropositive, placing the donor among the 290 or so seropositive members of the cohort. A peripheral blood sample was provided by each donor, and peripheral blood mononuclear cells were used for TCR beta sequencing. The Qiagen DNeasy Blood Extraction Kit was used to extract genomic DNA from the blood cell samples. Input material: PBMCs. The receptor comes from a girl between 5 and 17 years old in good health and CMV-seropositive.

Read as DNA, the sequence is TGTGCCAGCAGCTACAGGGCGGTGAACACTGAAGCTTTCTTT. Its protein reads: CASSYRAVNTEAFF. The receptor chain draws on TRBV6-1 and TRBJ1-1; a tentative D call is TRBD1 (6 bases match). From the germline V gene, CDR1 is MNHNS and CDR2 is SASEGT. V is cut by 6 bases and J by 0 bases, and the space between the germline ends is 11 bases. CDR3 length: 14 amino acids, cysteine to phenylalanine. Of the read, only the CDR3 DNA is kept; its 42 bases are in frame from base 1.